This T cell receptor (beta chain) was sequenced during a study of cytomegalovirus exposure and HLA in healthy donors. Notes on the study in general: In a later analysis, TCR beta V- and J-gene trimming was associated with a missense DCLRE1C variant.

The PCR employed 60 Vbeta primers together with 13 Jbeta primers. Clones were sequenced by immunoSEQ multiplex PCR, and TCRdb holds only the in-frame ones, with some missing. The sample includes about 110,000 clones, over 60% of them seen just once. This CDR3 comprises 16 residues. V was pared by 6 bases and J by 4 bases, with 22 bases between. Germline V gives CDR1 SGHTA, CDR2 FQGNSA. This clone was counted once. Its matching antigen is unknown. The receptor was isolated from a woman aged 18 to 35 in good health and CMV-seropositive. This chain joins TRBV7-2 and TRBJ2-7; D remains unclear. The material sequenced was PBMCs. The DNA of the CDR3 is TGTGCCAGCAGGATCAAGTACGACGGGTGTAGGTACGAGCAGTACTTC. This translates into CASRIKYDGCRYEQYF.